Listed below are T cell receptor beta chains from one sample, sequenced in a study of beta chain features in type 1 diabetes. The assay was immunoSEQ multiplex PCR, and TCRdb's table has in-frame clones only and misses some. Counted here are about 280,000 clones, approximately 15% occurring once; the ten biggest clones make up 0.015% to 0.019%. The sample taken for sequencing was naive CD4+ T cells from blood. The receptors here all came from a man aged 18 to 30 with type 1 diabetes. CDR3s include the opening cysteine and the closing phenylalanine or tryptophan. The order of the fields is J gene, clone size, V gene, CDR3 protein. The size field is filled for only some rows; it gives once, few, many or a size class.

TRBJ2-7,few,TRBV6-6,CASSLGQGAGEQYF
TRBJ1-1,few,TRBV30,CAWSVLGQVNTEAFF
TRBJ2-7,few,TRBV19,CASSITSGGYYEQYF
TRBJ1-2,few,TRBV30,CAWRRPGTNNYGYTF
TRBJ2-5,few,TRBV7-9,CASSYRQGETQYF
TRBJ2-7,few,TRBV7-9,CASSPDRGEQYF
TRBJ1-2,few,TRBV5-4,CASSQDMTGVPTGYTF
TRBJ2-5,NA,TRBV5-1,CASSLAGQAEETQYF
TRBJ1-1,NA,TRBV29-1,CSCNGQRNTEAFF
TRBJ2-3,NA,TRBV19,CASSWSGRASDTQYF
TRBJ2-2,NA,TRBV7-2,CASSSASGIYGELFF
TRBJ2-1,NA,TRBV5-1,CASSLGQGPGPQFF
TRBJ2-1,few,TRBV11-2,CASSVIGAAGAYNEQFF
TRBJ1-5,NA,TRBV9,CASSVAVRNQPQHF
TRBJ2-6,NA,TRBV7-9,CASSLGLGGGNSGANVLTF
TRBJ2-3,few,TRBV18,CASSPSPNPTSTDTQYF
TRBJ1-1,few,TRBV30,CAWSVAIMNTEAFF
TRBJ2-7,NA,TRBV7-9,CARNSIDRIYEQYF
TRBJ2-4,NA,TRBV5-1,CASSSGGSPRAKNIQYF
TRBJ2-7,NA,TRBV25-1,CASSARQGPTYEQYF
TRBJ2-7,NA,TRBV5-4,CASRPTSGAYEQYF
TRBJ2-3,few,TRBV4-3,CASSQVQGGGGTDTQYF
TRBJ1-4,NA,TRBV5-1,CASSPGTAANEKLFF
TRBJ2-1,NA,TRBV28,CASSSGTASSYNEQFF
TRBJ2-7,few,TRBV28,CASSLRGYEQYF
TRBJ2-2,NA,TRBV2,CASSPLAGGNTGELFF
TRBJ1-1,few,TRBV2,CASSEDGQGRLNTEAFF
TRBJ2-7,NA,TRBV7-2,CASSLGTGIYEQYF
TRBJ2-7,few,TRBV25-1,CASSVGTGSPEQYF
TRBJ2-3,few,TRBV6-5,CASSSGTRKYF
TRBJ2-7,NA,TRBV6-5,CASSYSQRFSYEQYF
TRBJ2-5,few,TRBV5-4,CASSNSGMETQYF
TRBJ2-7,few,TRBV30,CALTGTSARSGEQYF
TRBJ2-3,few,TRBV18,CASSPPNGLSQNTQYF
TRBJ2-2,few,TRBV7-2,CASSFTGTSPTGELFF
TRBJ2-1,many,TRBV14,CASSRFREQFF
TRBJ2-1,NA,TRBV7-6,CASSLDGGTYNEQFF
TRBJ1-1,NA,TRBV11-2,CASSSGLHRGNTEAFF
TRBJ2-7,few,TRBV19,CASSDATGTDIPHEQYF
TRBJ2-1,few,TRBV5-1,CASKAGVRNEQFF
TRBJ2-3,NA,TRBV11-2,CAAGVAGATDTQYF
TRBJ2-3,few,TRBV19,CASSIRQGSTDTQYF
TRBJ2-1,few,TRBV7-2,CASSPRGGRALEQFF